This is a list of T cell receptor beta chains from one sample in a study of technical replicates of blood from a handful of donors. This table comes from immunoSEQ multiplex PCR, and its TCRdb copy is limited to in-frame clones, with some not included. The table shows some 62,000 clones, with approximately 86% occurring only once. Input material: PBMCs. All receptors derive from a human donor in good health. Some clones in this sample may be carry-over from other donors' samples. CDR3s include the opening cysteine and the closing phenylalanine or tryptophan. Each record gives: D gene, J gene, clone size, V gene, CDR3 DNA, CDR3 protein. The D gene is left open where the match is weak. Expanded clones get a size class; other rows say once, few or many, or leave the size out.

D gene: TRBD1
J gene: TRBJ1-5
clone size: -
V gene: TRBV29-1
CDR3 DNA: TGCAGCGTGACTGGGACAGGCCCCAATCAGCCCCAGCATTTT
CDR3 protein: CSVTGTGPNQPQHF

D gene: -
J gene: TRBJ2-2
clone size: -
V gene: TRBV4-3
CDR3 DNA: TGCGCCAGCAGCCCCCAAACCCCGCGGACTACCTACACTGACGGGGAGCTGTTTTTT
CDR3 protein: CASSPQTPRTTYTDGELFF

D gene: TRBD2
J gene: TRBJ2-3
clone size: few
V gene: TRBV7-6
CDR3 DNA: TGTGCCAGCAGCTTTAGCGGGGGGGCCCATAGGAGCACAGATACGCAGTATTTT
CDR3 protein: CASSFSGGAHRSTDTQYF

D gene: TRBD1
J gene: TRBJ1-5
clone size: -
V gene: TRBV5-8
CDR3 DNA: TGTGCCAGCAGAGACAGGGGCGGCAATCAGCCCCAGCATTTT
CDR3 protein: CASRDRGGNQPQHF

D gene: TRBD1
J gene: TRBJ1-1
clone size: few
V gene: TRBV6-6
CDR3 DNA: TGTGCCAGCAGTTACTCGACAGGGTTGAACACTGAAGCTTTCTTT
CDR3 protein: CASSYSTGLNTEAFF

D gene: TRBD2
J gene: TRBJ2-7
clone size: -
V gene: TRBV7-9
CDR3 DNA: TGTGCCAGCAGCTCGGGACTAGTTGGCGAGCAGTACTTC
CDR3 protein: CASSSGLVGEQYF

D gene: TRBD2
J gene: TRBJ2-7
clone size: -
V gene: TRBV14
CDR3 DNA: TGTGCCAGCAGCCCCACTAGCGTTACCTACGAGCAGTACTTC
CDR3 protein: CASSPTSVTYEQYF

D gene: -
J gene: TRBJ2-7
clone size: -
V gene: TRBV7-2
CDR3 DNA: TGTGCCAGCAGCTGGACTGGGAACTACGAGCAGTACTTC
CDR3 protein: CASSWTGNYEQYF

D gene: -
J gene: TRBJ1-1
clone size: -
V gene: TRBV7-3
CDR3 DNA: TGTGCCAGCAGCTCCTGGAGCGGGGATGAAGCTTTCTTT
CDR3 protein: CASSSWSGDEAFF

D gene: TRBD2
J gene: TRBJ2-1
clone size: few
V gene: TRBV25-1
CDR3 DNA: TGTGCCAGCAGTGAAAGCGGGGACTACAATGAGCAGTTCTTC
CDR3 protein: CASSESGDYNEQFF

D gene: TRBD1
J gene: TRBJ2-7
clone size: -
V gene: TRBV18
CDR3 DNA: TGTGCCAGCTCACCACCGGACAGGGCCGAGCAGTACTTC
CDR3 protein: CASSPPDRAEQYF

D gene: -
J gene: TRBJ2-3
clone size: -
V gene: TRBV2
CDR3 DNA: TGTGCCAGCAGTGGACTAGACGGCTCGGATACGCAGTATTTT
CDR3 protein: CASSGLDGSDTQYF

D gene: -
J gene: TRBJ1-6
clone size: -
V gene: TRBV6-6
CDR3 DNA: TGTGCCACCACCTCGGTGGGGGGAAGCTCCAATTCACCCCTCCACTTT
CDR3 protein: CATTSVGGSSNSPLHF

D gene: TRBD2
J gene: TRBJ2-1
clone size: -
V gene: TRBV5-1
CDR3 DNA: TGCGCCAGCACACCCGGGGGGGGGTACAATGAGCAGTTCTTC
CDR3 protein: CASTPGGGYNEQFF

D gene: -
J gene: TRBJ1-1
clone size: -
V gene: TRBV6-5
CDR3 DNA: TGTGCCAGCAGCCGTAGCAGGGTTGTGAACACTGAAGCTTTCTTT
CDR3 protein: CASSRSRVVNTEAFF

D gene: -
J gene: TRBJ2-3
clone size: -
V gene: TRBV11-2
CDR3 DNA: TGTGCCAGCAGCTTAGCGGGCACAGATACGCAGTATTTT
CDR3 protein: CASSLAGTDTQYF

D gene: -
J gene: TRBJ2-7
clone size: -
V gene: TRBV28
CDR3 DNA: TGTGCCAGCAGTTTAGGCGGGGCCGGATTGGGGCAGTACTTC
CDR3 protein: CASSLGGAGLGQYF

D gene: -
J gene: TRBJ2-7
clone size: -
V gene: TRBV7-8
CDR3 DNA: TGTGCCAGCAGCGCGTCCCGGGTGGAGCAGTACTTC
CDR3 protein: CASSASRVEQYF

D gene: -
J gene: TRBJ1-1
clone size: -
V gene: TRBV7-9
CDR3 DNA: TGTGCCAGCAGCTTAGGGAGGTCCCTGACTGAAGCTTTCTTT
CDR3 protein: CASSLGRSLTEAFF

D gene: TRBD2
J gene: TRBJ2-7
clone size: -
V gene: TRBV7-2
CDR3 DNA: TGTGCCAGCAGTAGCGGGCAGGGAATGTACGAGCAGTACTTC
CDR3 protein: CASSSGQGMYEQYF

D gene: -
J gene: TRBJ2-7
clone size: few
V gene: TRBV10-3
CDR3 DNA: TGTGCCATCAGGGGGAGCTCCTACGAGCAGTACTTC
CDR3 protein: CAIRGSSYEQYF

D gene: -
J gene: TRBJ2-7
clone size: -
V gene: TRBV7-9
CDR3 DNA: TGTGCCAGCAGCTTGGGTCAGAGGCAACTCCTGGACGAGCAGTACTTC
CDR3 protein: CASSLGQRQLLDEQYF

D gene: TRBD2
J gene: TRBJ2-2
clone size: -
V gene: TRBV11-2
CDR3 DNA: TGTGCCATCTCCGGACTAGCGGCCAACACCGGGGAGCTGTTTTTT
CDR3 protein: CAISGLAANTGELFF

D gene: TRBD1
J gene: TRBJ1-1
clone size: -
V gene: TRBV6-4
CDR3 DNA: TGTGCCAGCAGACCGACAGGGGGCAACACTGAAGCTTTCTTT
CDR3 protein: CASRPTGGNTEAFF

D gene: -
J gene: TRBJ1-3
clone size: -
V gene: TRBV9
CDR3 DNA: TGTGCCAGCAGCGTATCACAGGACCCTCCTGGAAACACCATATATTTT
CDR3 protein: CASSVSQDPPGNTIYF

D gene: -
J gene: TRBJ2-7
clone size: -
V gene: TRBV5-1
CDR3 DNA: TGCGCCAGCAGCTTGACTGATCTCTACGAGCAGTACTTC
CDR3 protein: CASSLTDLYEQYF

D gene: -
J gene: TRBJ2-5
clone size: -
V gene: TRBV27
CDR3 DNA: TGTGCCAGCAGCGTCTTAACAGCAGGGGATGTCGAGACCCAGTACTTC
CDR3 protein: CASSVLTAGDVETQYF

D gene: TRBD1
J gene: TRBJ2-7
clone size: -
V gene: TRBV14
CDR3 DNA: TGTGCCAGCAGCCAAGAAGGACAGGGGGCCTACGAGCAGTACTTC
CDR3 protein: CASSQEGQGAYEQYF

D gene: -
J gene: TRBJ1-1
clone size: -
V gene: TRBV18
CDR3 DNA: TGTGCCAGCTCACCTACTGGGGCAACCGATGAAGCTTTCTTT
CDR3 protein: CASSPTGATDEAFF

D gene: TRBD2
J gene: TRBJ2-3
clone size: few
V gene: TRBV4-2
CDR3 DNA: TGTGCCAGCAGCCCTGCAATTGGGGGGGAAGACACAGATACGCAGTATTTT
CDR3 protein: CASSPAIGGEDTDTQYF

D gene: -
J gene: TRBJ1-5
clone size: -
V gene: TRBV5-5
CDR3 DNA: TGTGCCAGCAGCTTGGTTCCAGGCAATCAGCCCCAGCATTTT
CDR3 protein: CASSLVPGNQPQHF

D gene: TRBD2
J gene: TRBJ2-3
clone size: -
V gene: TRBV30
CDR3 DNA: TGTGCCTGGAGTGTACATACAGCGGGAGGGCCAGATACGCAGTATTTT
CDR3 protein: CAWSVHTAGGPDTQYF

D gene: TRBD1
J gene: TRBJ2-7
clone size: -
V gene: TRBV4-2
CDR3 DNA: TGTGCCAGCAGCCAAGGTGCGGGACAGGGCGACGAGCAGTACTTC
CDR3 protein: CASSQGAGQGDEQYF

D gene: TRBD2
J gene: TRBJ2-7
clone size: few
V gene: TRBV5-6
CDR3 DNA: TGTGCCAGCAGCTTGGAGTCCGCTAGCGGGAGCGAGCAGTACTTC
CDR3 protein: CASSLESASGSEQYF

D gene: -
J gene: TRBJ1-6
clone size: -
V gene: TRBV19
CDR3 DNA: TGTGCCAGTAGTGTTTCGGGGGTCTCACCCCTCCACTTT
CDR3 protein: CASSVSGVSPLHF

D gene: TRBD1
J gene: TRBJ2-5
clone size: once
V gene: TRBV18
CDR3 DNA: TGTGCCAGCTCACGGGACAGACAAGAGACCCAGTACTTC
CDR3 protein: CASSRDRQETQYF